The 16 T cell receptor beta chains below all came from one sample that was sequenced in a study of CD8 T cells in ankylosing spondylitis. TCRdb recomputed calls from the 5' RACE reads with MiXCR, one row per CDR3 protein. The table shows about 160,000 distinct CDR3 sequences, with about a sixth occurring only once. What was sequenced was blood, either unsorted or a sorted T cell fraction (not recorded which). Receptors were obtained from a male donor with ankylosing spondylitis or in good health (not recorded which).

This clonotype occurred many times. This chain uses TRBV5-1 with TRBJ1-4; perhaps TRBD1 as D (5 bases). The V gene's germline CDR1 is SGHRS and CDR2 YFSETQ. This CDR3 is built from 14 residues. V dropped 4 bases and J dropped 0 bases, with 7 bases sitting between them. Here the CDR3 reads CASSPGATNEKLFF. For the CDR3, the DNA is TGCGCCAGCAGCCCGGGGGCAACTAATGAAAAACTGTTTTTT.

The V call is TRBV11-2, the J call TRBJ2-1; a weak D match, TRBD2 (7 bases). The V gene lost 5 bases and the J gene lost 2 bases, with 16 bases spanning the gap. This CDR3 is 16 amino acids long. Germline V gene data show CDR1 as SGHAT and CDR2 as FQNNGV. The CDR3 region has the DNA TGTGCCAGCAGCCAGGGTCGGGGGGCTCCCTACAATGAGCAGTTCTTC. This encodes CASSQGRGAPYNEQFF.

This rearrangement joins TRBV4-1 to TRBJ2-4; D remains unclear. Germline V lookup: CDR1 MGHRA, CDR2 YSYEKL. Trimming removed 1 base at V and 0 bases at J, with 7 bases between. This CDR3 has 15 residues. CDR3 in DNA: TGCGCCAGCAGCCAAGTTCAGTTAGCCAAAAACATTCAGTACTTC. Amino acid sequence: CASSQVQLAKNIQYF.

This clonotype has a count of ten or more. The chain links TRBV12-3 or TRBV12-4 to TRBJ2-2; D is ambiguous. Trimming removed 7 bases at V and 2 bases at J, with 5 bases between. There are 12 residues in the CDR3. The CDR3 coding sequence is TGTGCCAGCACCATTAACACCGGGGAGCTGTTTTTT. It translates to CASTINTGELFF.

This clonotype was counted only a few times. This sequence joins TRBV19 and TRBJ2-2; maybe TRBD1 (6 bases). Germline values: CDR1 LNHDA, CDR2 SQIVND (reference sequence). The CDR3 runs to 14 residues. Trimming pared 6 bases from V and 4 bases from J, leaving 12 bases between. CDR3 loop: CASRVGHPTGELFF. The CDR3 coding sequence is TGTGCCAGTAGGGTGGGACACCCCACCGGGGAGCTGTTTTTT. The variable domain in full, completed from reference TRBV19 and TRBJ2-2, reads DGGITQSPKYLFRKEGQNVTLSCEQNLNHDAMYWYRQDPGQGLRLIYYSQIVNDFQKGDIAEGYSVSREKKESFPLTVTSAQKNPTAFYLCASRVGHPTGELFFGEGSRLTVL.

This clonotype was recorded at least ten times. The chain recombines TRBV29-1 with TRBJ1-2; 9 bases fit TRBD1. The V gene's germline CDR1 is SQVTM and CDR2 ANQGSEA. The CDR3 runs to 13 residues. Trimming took 6 bases from V and 8 from J; bases not matched to a gene: 10. The CDR3 DNA follows: TGCAGCGTCGCGGCCGGGACAGGGTACGGCTACACCTTC. This sequence encodes CSVAAGTGYGYTF. The entire variable domain, with the rest obtained from reference TRBV29-1 and TRBJ1-2, is as follows: SAVISQKPSRDICQRGTSLTIQCQVDSQVTMMFWYRQQPGQSLTLIATANQGSEATYESGFVIDKFPISRPNLTFSTLTVSNMSPEDSSIYLCSVAAGTGYGYTFGSGTRLTVV.

The chain combines TRBV7-2 with TRBJ2-1; TRBD2 matches at 14 bases. Germline-derived CDR1 and CDR2 are SGHTA and FQGNSA. This CDR3 region has 19 residues. J gave up 2 bases and V 3 bases, and 9 bases lay outside the gene matches. This CDR3 reads CASSFPGTSGRSAYNEQFF. DNA for the CDR3: TGTGCCAGCAGCTTTCCCGGGACTAGCGGGAGAAGTGCCTACAATGAGCAGTTCTTC.

The chain recombines TRBV3-1 with TRBJ1-2; TRBD1 is a possible D gene (6 bases). Looked up from germline, CDR1 is LGHDT and CDR2 is YNNKEL (reference sequence). V lost 1 base, J lost 2 bases, and 11 bases lay in between. The CDR3 contains 15 residues. CDR3 region: CASSQAGAENYGYTF. The CDR3 DNA sequence: TGTGCCAGCAGCCAAGCAGGGGCGGAAAACTATGGCTACACCTTC.

Only a few counts were recorded for this clonotype. The rearrangement joins TRBV5-6 to TRBJ2-7; the D call may be TRBD1 or TRBD2 (5 bases each). Germline V gene lookup returns CDR1 SGHDT and CDR2 YYEEEE. V was trimmed by 4 bases and J by 9 bases, leaving 17 bases between them. The CDR3 contains 13 residues. For the CDR3, the DNA is TGTGCCAGCAGCCTCGGGGACCTCCTTTGGCAGTACTTC. Encoded protein: CASSLGDLLWQYF.

With respect to this clonotype: Mismatch with germline at one junction end may stem from a read error. The chain has TRBV11-2 and TRBJ1-4; D is unclear. The CDR3 extends over 14 amino acids. Per germline, CDR1 SGHAT and CDR2 FQNNGV. As DNA, the CDR3 is TGTGCCAGCAGCTCGGAAGCCCGTAAAGAAAAACCGTTTTTT. This sequence encodes CASSSEARKEKPFF.

There are a few counts of this clonotype. The V and J genes are TRBV19 and TRBJ2-1, with 7 bases lining up with TRBD1. The V gene end was trimmed by 0 bases and the J gene end by 5 bases; junction bases not matched to a gene: 4. The germline V gene has CDR1 LNHDA and CDR2 SQIVND (reference sequence). The CDR3 consists of 15 residues. CDR3 coding DNA: TGTGCCAGTAGTATAGATAGGGACAGAAACAATGAGCAGTTCTTC. Translated: CASSIDRDRNNEQFF.

The V gene is TRBV6-5, the J gene TRBJ2-2, with D tentatively TRBD1 (5 bases). From germline, CDR1 is MNHEY and CDR2 SVGAGI. The germline V and J ends were trimmed by 2 bases and 3 bases, with 10 bases remaining between them. There are 15 residues in the CDR3. The CDR3 DNA reads as TGTGCCAGCAGTTACAGGGCAGGGTACACCGGGGAGCTGTTTTTT. This encodes CASSYRAGYTGELFF.

This clonotype has ten or more counts. This chain links TRBV5-1 with TRBJ1-5; perhaps TRBD1 as D (6 bases). Germline CDR1 is SGHRS and CDR2 is YFSETQ. V lost 4 bases to trimming and J lost 3 bases, with 11 bases between them. This CDR3 has 14 residues. The CDR3 nucleotides read TGCGCCAGCAGCCCCGGACAGAACAATCAGCCCCAGCATTTT. This gives the protein CASSPGQNNQPQHF.

This clonotype was picked up many times. The genes are TRBV12-3 or TRBV12-4 and TRBJ2-3, with TRBD2 identical over 8 bases. The CDR3 extends over 15 amino acids. V dropped 6 bases and J dropped 1; count of bases not matched to a gene: 6. DNA for the CDR3: TGTGCCAGCAGCCCATCACTAGCGGGCACAGATACGCAGTATTTT. Its translation is CASSPSLAGTDTQYF.

Many counts were recorded for this clonotype. The chain carries TRBV10-3 and TRBJ2-7; D perhaps matches TRBD2 (5 bases). This CDR3 has 13 amino acids. Looked up from germline, CDR1 is ENHRY and CDR2 is SYGVKD. V was trimmed by 5 bases and J by 0 bases, leaving 8 bases between them. CDR3 DNA: TGTGCCATCAGTACGGGAAACTCCTACGAGCAGTACTTC. Its translation: CAISTGNSYEQYF.

The sample holds many counts of this clonotype. The chain uses TRBV20-1 and TRBJ1-1; D is undetermined. The germline gives CDR1 DFQATT, CDR2 SNEGSKA (reference sequence). Between the trimmed V and J ends, which lost 0 bases and 1 base, there was a span of 9 bases. This CDR3 comprises 14 residues. CDR3 DNA sequence: TGCAGTGCTAGAGAAGCTCAACCGAACACTGAAGCTTTCTTT. Its protein product is CSAREAQPNTEAFF.